The rows below give T cell receptor beta chains drawn from one sample of a study of T cell repertoires in chronic hepatitis B. The repertoire was sequenced with immunoSEQ multiplex PCR; TCRdb's copy has only in-frame clones and lacks some. The data hold more than 1,000 clones, with 65% to 80% observed a single time. The sequenced sample consisted of total CD8+ T cells from PBMCs. The receptor set was obtained from a human donor with chronic hepatitis B virus infection. Both conserved end residues are part of each CDR3. Clone size is shown for a subset of rows, as once, few, many or a class of expanded clone.

-,TRBV29-1,TRBJ2-7,CSVSGGAGEQYF
few,TRBV27,TRBJ2-2,CATYPGRGTGELFF
-,TRBV27,TRBJ1-5,CASSLTSANNQPQHF
-,TRBV29-1,TRBJ2-5,CSVYPLGDGPLETQYF
-,TRBV5-1,TRBJ2-2,CASSLLPNTGELFF
once,TRBV7-6,TRBJ2-1,CASSSIAATYNEQFF
-,TRBV13,TRBJ2-1,CASTFPGGNEQFF
-,TRBV4-2,TRBJ2-7,CASSQGTSGYEQYF
-,TRBV10-1,TRBJ2-2,CASSRAGGLELFF
-,TRBV19,TRBJ1-5,CASSLGQAVDQPQHF
few,TRBV19,TRBJ1-1,CASSARQGASTEAFF
-,TRBV15,TRBJ1-5,CATSWDRGNQPQHF
-,TRBV27,TRBJ1-1,CATRGGWGTEAFF
-,TRBV4-3,TRBJ2-2,CASSQDRGNTGELFF
-,TRBV5-6,TRBJ2-7,CASRHFMVYEQYF
-,TRBV5-3,TRBJ1-5,CARSLHSNQPQHF
-,TRBV7-9,TRBJ2-2,CASSYAGTGTGELFF
-,TRBV7-9,TRBJ2-1,CASSLWLQGTGAYNEQFF
-,TRBV2,TRBJ2-2,CASSARPDTGELFF
-,TRBV6-4,TRBJ2-1,CASSDSSEHNEQFF
-,TRBV15,TRBJ1-4,CATSRARTLGEKLFF
-,TRBV7-9,TRBJ2-1,CASSSASANEQFF
-,TRBV7-9,TRBJ2-3,CASRTSTDTQYF
-,TRBV11-2,TRBJ2-2,CASSLETYTGELFF
-,TRBV27,TRBJ2-1,CASSLGREQFF
-,TRBV7-9,TRBJ2-1,CASSPLSGEQFF
-,TRBV19,TRBJ1-1,CASSIGVEAFF
-,TRBV19,TRBJ2-2,CASSIRLAPRAGELFF
-,TRBV2,TRBJ2-1,CASSLDRDSEQFF
-,TRBV19,TRBJ2-5,CASNQGTGRQETQYF
-,TRBV7-2,TRBJ1-1,CASTLISRDINTEAFF
-,TRBV29-1,TRBJ2-7,CSVTGTGTSYEQYF
-,TRBV5-6,TRBJ2-7,CASSLIHRSYEQYF
once,TRBV10-3,TRBJ2-7,CAISESAPIMHEQYF
few,TRBV5-1,TRBJ2-7,CASSLETAYEQYF
-,TRBV10-2,TRBJ2-1,CASHGATYNEQFF
-,TRBV2,TRBJ2-7,CASSGLAYEQYF
-,TRBV6-5,TRBJ1-1,CASSPFAGRDTEAFF
-,TRBV27,TRBJ1-2,CASSFRDDYGYTF
few,TRBV29-1,TRBJ1-4,CSVGQGFEKLFF
-,TRBV15,TRBJ2-5,CATSREGGRGGETQYF
-,TRBV28,TRBJ2-3,CASSQLRDRITDTQYF
-,TRBV10-1,TRBJ2-1,CASSDRVRIDEQFF
-,TRBV28,TRBJ1-6,CASSLPTSYNSPLHF
-,TRBV7-8,TRBJ2-3,CASSLSTSGHGTDTQYF
-,TRBV13,TRBJ1-4,CASSLGARPANEKLFF
-,TRBV28,TRBJ2-1,CASSLAGDNEQFF
-,TRBV6-1,TRBJ2-1,CASTERGVLGEQFF
-,TRBV29-1,TRBJ2-2,CSVYGTRQGGELFF
-,TRBV5-1,TRBJ2-5,CASSPWVAGDPETQYF
-,TRBV9,TRBJ2-1,CASSDSQGNEQFF
-,TRBV6-1,TRBJ2-1,CASRADYNEQFF
-,TRBV7-9,TRBJ2-3,CASSFPREESTDTQYF
-,TRBV14,TRBJ2-1,CASSHGTRIVNEQFF